This T cell receptor beta chain stems from a study of blood T cell repertoires in COVID-19. Donors of Cohort 3 who recovered were those that had two negative PCRs, clearance, or symptom resolution. Generated by immunoSEQ multiplex PCR, the TCRdb table keeps only in-frame clones and is missing some. Found here are around 430,000 clones, approximately 87% of them singletons; the top ten hold approximately 9.3%. With 7 bases removed from V and 4 bases from J, the gap between germline ends came to 10 bases. This CDR3 contains 12 residues. Germline V gives CDR1 LNHDA, CDR2 SQIVND (reference sequence). The rearrangement links TRBV19 to TRBJ1-1; D not certain. The TCR comes from a woman aged 50 to 65 who had recovered from COVID-19. The sequencing input was PBMCs or T cells enriched from blood (not recorded which). This CDR3 is CASIWASTEAFF. The CDR3, as DNA: TGTGCCAGTATATGGGCCTCCACTGAAGCTTTCTTT.